This passage covers 5 T cell receptor beta chains from one sample sequenced in a study of T cell changes during pregnancy in multiple sclerosis. Method: immunoSEQ multiplex PCR; TCRdb's copy keeps in-frame clones and lacks some. The table shows approximately 100,000 clones, with around 93% occurring only once. The material sequenced was peripheral blood, taken in the third trimester of pregnancy. Receptor source: a female donor with multiple sclerosis, enrolled in a pregnancy study.

The chain links TRBV29-1 to TRBJ2-5, with D maybe TRBD2 (5 bases). Germline loops: CDR1 SQVTM, CDR2 ANQGSEA. Trimming pared 4 bases from V and 5 bases from J, leaving 11 bases between. The CDR3 runs 12 residues. CDR3 DNA sequence: TGCAGCGTTGGCCCGGGCGGGGAGACCCAGTACTTC. It encodes CSVGPGGETQYF.

J is TRBJ2-3 and V is TRBV5-4, with D possibly matching TRBD2 (6 bases). The V gene lost 1 base and the J gene lost 4 bases, with 10 bases spanning the gap. The length of the CDR3 is 14 residues. CDR1 and CDR2 (germline): SGHNT, YYREEE (reference sequence). CDR3 coding DNA: TGTGCCAGCAGCTTGACTAGCCGTCCAGATACGCAGTATTTT. Translated: CASSLTSRPDTQYF.

This clone was recorded only once. The chain is built from TRBV27 and TRBJ2-7; D perhaps matches TRBD2 (6 bases). Germline assignment: CDR1 MNHEY and CDR2 SMNVEV (reference sequence). The V end was cut by 3 bases, the J end by 2 bases, with 17 bases between. The CDR3 contains 16 residues. The chain's CDR3 is CASSLTVGTGAYEQYF. The CDR3 region has the DNA TGTGCCAGCAGTTTGACCGTCGGGACGGGGGCCTACGAGCAGTACTTC.

V is TRBV5-4 and J is TRBJ2-1; perhaps TRBD2 as D (6 bases). Germline V CDR1 and CDR2: SGHNT, YYREEE (reference sequence). The CDR3 runs 16 residues. With 0 bases removed from V and 6 bases from J, the gap between germline ends came to 16 bases. The CDR3 region is CASSLGGTIVGNEQFF. The CDR3 DNA follows: TGTGCCAGCAGCTTGGGCGGGACCATAGTAGGCAATGAGCAGTTCTTC.

As to this clone: At one of its ends the junction is not consistent with the germline gene, which may arise from a read error. The J gene is TRBJ1-5, the V gene TRBV6-1, with 9 bases identical to TRBD1. CDR1 MNHNS and CDR2 SASEGT come from the germline V gene. This CDR3 comprises 14 residues. DNA for the CDR3: TGTGCCAGCGGTGACAGGGGGGACGATCAGCCCCAGCATTTT. Protein product: CASGDRGDDQPQHF.